This T cell receptor beta chain was sequenced for a study of blood T cell repertoires in COVID-19. Study overall: The United States, Italy and Spain supplied acute and convalescent COVID-19 samples. PBMCs, B-cell-depleted T cells, or T cells provided the cDNA or gDNA that made up the material.

Trimming shortened V by 3 bases and J by 4 bases, and 23 bases separated the two germline ends. The CDR3 spans 18 residues. Germline CDR1 reads SGDLS; CDR2 reads YYNGEE. Original handling: For nucleated cells, counts were estimated from reference gene primer amplification. Some clones are missing from TCRdb's copy, which holds only in-frame ones; the method was immunoSEQ multiplex PCR. V and J calls and clone size are given by that table; D and trimming were obtained from the DNA. The sample holds around 70,000 clones, approximately 81% seen once. This TCR came from a woman of 80 years or more with active or convalescent COVID-19. The V gene is TRBV9, the J gene TRBJ2-1; D may be TRBD2 (7 bases). Sequencing was carried out using peripheral blood. Here the CDR3 reads CASSDPLGGGGTYNEQFF. The CDR3 nucleotides read TGTGCCAGCAGCGACCCCTTAGGGGGGGGAGGGACGTACAATGAGCAGTTCTTC. Full variable domain (missing parts from reference TRBV9 and TRBJ2-1): DSGVTQTPKHLITATGQRVTLRCSPRSGDLSVYWYQQSLDQGLQFLIQYYNGEERAKGNILERFSAQQFPDLHSELNLSSLELGDSALYFCASSDPLGGGGTYNEQFFGPGTRLTVL.